The clone carrying this T cell receptor (beta chain) was seen only a few times. These data come from a study of identical twins. One entry per CDR3 protein, called by TCRdb with MiXCR from the 5' RACE reads. The sample has about 520,000 distinct CDR3 sequences, 22% seen once. The CDR3 totals 13 residues. The germline CDR1 and CDR2 sequences are DFQATT and SNEGSKA (reference sequence). V lost 4 bases to trimming and J lost 6 bases, with 12 bases between them. The data were also submitted as part of a second study, on T cells expressing NK-cell markers. As that report states: All TCR beta repertoires analysed originated from sorted CD3+CD56+NKG2C+, CD3+CD56+NKG2C- and CD3+CD56-NKG2C+ T cells. In several experiments, sorting was confined to alpha-beta TCR T cells through use of an anti-gamma-delta TCR antibody.

Sequences were obtained from CD4+ T cells sorted from blood. The TCR was taken from a woman aged 18-30 years in good health. This chain connects TRBV20-1 to TRBJ1-4, with D tentatively TRBD1 (5 bases). CDR3 nucleotides: TGCAGTGCTAATACCAGGGTGGATGAAAAACTGTTTTTT. It specifies CSANTRVDEKLFF.